This T cell receptor (beta chain) stems from a study of cytomegalovirus exposure and HLA in healthy donors. Whole-study context: As an earlier analysis found, about 190 million T cells yielded about 120 million unique TCR beta sequences. General study findings and limits: Altogether, around 160 TCR beta chains were recorded as cytomegalovirus-associated. Many donors carried some public TCRs, although rarity characterized most TCR sequences.

A word on this clone: Its antigen is as yet unknown.

The primer mix had 60 Vbeta and 13 Jbeta primers. Generated by immunoSEQ multiplex PCR, the TCRdb table keeps only in-frame clones and is missing some. The sample includes 150,000 to 200,000 clones, around 80% of them seen just once. CDR1 and CDR2 (germline): LNHDA, SQIVND (reference sequence). The CDR3 runs to 14 residues. Unmatched junction bases numbered 3, after V lost 6 bases and J lost 7 bases. Input material: PBMCs. This receptor was taken from a woman aged 25 to 39 in good health and CMV-seronegative. The chain joins TRBV19 to TRBJ2-2, with 12 bases aligning to TRBD2. In nucleotides, the CDR3 is TGTGCCAGTAGCGAGGGACTAGCGGGCGGGGAGCTGTTTTTT. It codes for CASSEGLAGGELFF.